Below, one T cell receptor (beta chain) is given with its context. In the naive CD8 group, cells lacked CD45RO and were positively selected for CCR7, so terminally differentiated effector memory CD45RA+ cells were left out. All donors were Caucasian adults living in Nashville, Tennessee. The sample originates from a study of shared clonotypes between healthy human individuals. CDR3 length: 13 residues. In germline, CDR1 is MDHEN, CDR2 SYDVKM. V gave up 8 bases and J gave up 4 bases; unmatched junction bases: 6. Assay used: immunoSEQ multiplex PCR; TCRdb lists only in-frame clones, some missing. The repertoire has a few hundred thousand clones, nearly 97% of them found once; the top ten carry about 0.11%.

Sequenced input: naive CD8+ T cells sorted from blood. The receptor was derived from a woman in her 30s in good health. The gene calls are TRBV28 and TRBJ2-7; 9 bases line up with TRBD1. CDR3 bases: TGTGCCAGCCACGGGACAGGGACTTACGAGCAGTACTTC. This gives the protein CASHGTGTYEQYF.